This T cell receptor (beta chain) is from a study of blood T cell repertoires in COVID-19. The overall study: Samples came from the United States, Italy and Spain, spanning acute and convalescent COVID-19. In each case, the material was cDNA or gDNA derived from T cells, B-cell-depleted T cells, or PBMCs.

CDR1 and CDR2 from the germline V gene are MNHEY and SVGEGT. The CDR3 consists of 14 residues. Trimming took off 4 bases at V and 3 bases at J, with 10 bases between the two ends. The authors' processing: Quantification of nucleated cells was approximated via reference gene primer amplification. Here immunoSEQ multiplex PCR was the method, and the copy in TCRdb shows in-frame clones only, minus some. V and J calls and clone size are as listed in that table; D and trimming were resolved from the DNA. The repertoire holds 250,000 or so clones, with about 80% as singletons. The sequenced material came from peripheral blood. The sequence was collected from a woman aged 80 or over with acute or convalescent COVID-19. The rearrangement joins TRBV6-2 or TRBV6-3 to TRBJ1-5, with D possibly being TRBD1 (6 bases). Here the CDR3 reads CASSSWTVNQPQHF. In nucleotides, the CDR3 is TGTGCCAGCAGTTCTTGGACAGTCAATCAGCCCCAGCATTTT.